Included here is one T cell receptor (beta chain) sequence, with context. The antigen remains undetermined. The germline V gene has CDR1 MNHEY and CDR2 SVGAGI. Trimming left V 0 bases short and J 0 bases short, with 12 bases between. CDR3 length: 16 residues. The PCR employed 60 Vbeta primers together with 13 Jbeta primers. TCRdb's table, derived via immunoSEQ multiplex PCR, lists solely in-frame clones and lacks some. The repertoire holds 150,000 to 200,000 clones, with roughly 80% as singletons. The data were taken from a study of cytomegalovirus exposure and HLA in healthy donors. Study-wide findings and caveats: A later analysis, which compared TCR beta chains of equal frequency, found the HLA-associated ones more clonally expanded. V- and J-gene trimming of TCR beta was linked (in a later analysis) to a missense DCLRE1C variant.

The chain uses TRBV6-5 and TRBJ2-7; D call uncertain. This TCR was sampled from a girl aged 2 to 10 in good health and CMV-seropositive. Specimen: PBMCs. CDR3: CASSYSKTAYSYEQYF. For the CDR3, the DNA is TGTGCCAGCAGTTACTCGAAAACAGCTTACTCCTACGAGCAGTACTTC.